This TCR beta chain was identified during a study of blood T cell repertoires in COVID-19. Study overall: Sources were T cells, B-cell-depleted T cells, or PBMCs; the material itself was cDNA or gDNA.

Sequencing was performed with immunoSEQ multiplex PCR; in TCRdb, only in-frame clones are kept and a portion is missing. This sample has tens of thousands of clones, with roughly 90% found just once. V was pared by 5 bases and J by 2 bases, with 7 bases of the junction left unmatched. Per the germline V gene, CDR1 is SGHTA and CDR2 is FQGNSA. CDR3 length: 15 residues. The sample comprised peripheral blood. This clonotype was obtained from a male donor with acute or convalescent COVID-19. The chain couples TRBV7-2 to TRBJ1-2, with 8 bases fitting TRBD1. The CDR3 region is CASSPDRGENYGYTF. CDR3 DNA sequence: TGTGCCAGCAGCCCCGACAGGGGTGAAAACTATGGCTACACCTTC.